A few counts support the clone carrying this T cell receptor (beta chain). Germline V lookup: CDR1 SGHAT, CDR2 FQNNGV. Between the trimmed V and J ends, which lost 4 bases and 1 base, there was a span of 17 bases. This CDR3 spans 16 amino acids. The data stem from a study of blood T cell repertoires in COVID-19. Study as a whole: The United States, Italy and Spain supplied acute and convalescent COVID-19 samples. Sample material is recorded as cDNA or gDNA derived from T cells, B-cell-depleted T cells, or PBMCs.

In the original processing: Estimates of nucleated cell counts were drawn from the amplification of reference gene primers. TCRdb's copy holds only in-frame clones and misses some; the assay was immunoSEQ multiplex PCR. The DNA gave D and trimming, while V, J and clone size come from that table. The sample records just under 65,000 clones, 78% being singletons. The clonotype comes from a man between 60 and 75 years old with COVID-19, enrolled during active disease. The sequenced sample was peripheral blood. The genes are TRBV11-2 and TRBJ2-7; D may be TRBD2 (6 bases). CDR3 sequence (DNA): TGTGCCAGCAGCTCCTTGCGGGGCCGCTCATCCTACGAGCAGTACTTC. Translated: CASSSLRGRSSYEQYF.